This entry describes one T cell receptor beta chain. This clonotype was seen ten or more times. Its target antigen remains unknown. No base quality values were provided; no much bigger clone lies one nucleotide off. The CDR3 spans 15 residues, from the cysteine through the phenylalanine. The retained sequence is limited to the CDR3, 45 bases, with the frame set at the first base. CDR1 LGHNA and CDR2 YNFKEQ are derived from the germline V gene. Clipping removes 4 bases from V and 2 bases from J, with 8 as the unmatched junction base count. This specimen belongs to a study of Graves' ophthalmopathy and Graves' hyperthyroidism listed by TCRdb under 2018. Some background on the complete study: Peripheral blood samples were taken at the time of initial diagnosis, before any treatment was given. TCR beta repertoire signatures were used to distinguish Graves' ophthalmopathy from Graves' hyperthyroidism and to predict progression to ophthalmopathy. In total, under 150 blood samples were TCR-sequenced: around 42 ophthalmopathy, some 72 hyperthyroidism and approximately 17 hyperthyroidism-to-ophthalmopathy patients. To explore V-J signatures distinguishing ophthalmopathy from hyperthyroidism, a discovery set of 100 patients (about 43 ophthalmopathy, roughly 60 stable hyperthyroidism) was enrolled. An independent validation cohort comprised some 19 hyperthyroidism patients and 15 to 17 patients who later progressed from hyperthyroidism to ophthalmopathy. In about six hyperthyroidism patients, the T-cell repertoires found in thyroid tissue were compared with those found in blood. Following sampling, methimazole starting at 30 mg daily was administered to hyperthyroidism patients, and high-dose intravenous methylprednisolone was administered to ophthalmopathy patients.

Hyperthyroidism was defined as stable when no progression to ophthalmopathy occurred within 18 months of follow-up. Patients with hyperthyroidism were aged 18 to 65 years, had been newly diagnosed, and had a disease duration of less than 2 months. Patients were excluded if they had other autoimmune diseases, uncontrolled infections, pregnancy or lactation. Diagnosis was based on clinical symptoms, serum thyroxine, TRAb, thyroid ultrasound and orbital computed tomography. Using Ficoll-Paque density gradient centrifugation, PBMCs were isolated from about 9.4 ml of fresh peripheral blood. Total RNA was extracted with Trizol reagent and quality-checked on an Agilent 2100 Bioanalyzer. Here is what the overall study found, with its caveats: Most expanded thyroid clonotypes with frequency above 0.001 were also detected in blood, suggesting blood repertoires may reflect the thyroid immune response. In cross-validation, the 13-signature model distinguished ophthalmopathy from stable hyperthyroidism with approximately 88% sensitivity and around 81% specificity, and in the test set the corresponding values were about 80% and 75%. In validation, the model predicted ophthalmopathy progression with 70.59% sensitivity and about 77% specificity; roughly 12 predicted patients were CT-confirmed with GO in a median of about 6.1 months. No statistical method was used to predetermine the sample size, and group allocation was not hidden from the investigators.

TCR beta CDR3 regions were amplified from RNA transcripts for repertoire sequencing. The first round of RT-PCR was done with HTBI primers and the Qiagen OneStep RT-PCR kit, and was followed by a second round of multiplex PCR, then size selection and purification. Sequencing of the libraries was carried out on an Illumina HiSeq2000 in paired-end mode with 100 bp reads. Regarding the original processing steps: SOAPnuke was used for read processing, and reads with adapters, uncalled bases, a mean Phred below 15, or no exact constant-primer or identifier match were discarded. COPE v1.2.5 was used to merge the high-quality paired reads. Each unique nucleotide sequence was defined as a clonotype, and clonotypes were aligned to IMGT TRB V, D and J references with MiTCR v1.1. Only V-J combinations with frequency above 0.0001 were analysed, covering 99% to 99.2% of repertoires. For each V-J combination, a TCR clonal expansion and chaos score was defined as the ratio of F50 clonal expansion to chaos observed in the TCRdist matrix. Welch's t-statistics and random forest were used to narrow the features down to roughly twelve V-J combinations, which were then fed into a naive Bayes classifier. The Morisita-Horn index was used to measure how similar the thyroid and blood repertoires were. TCRdb reran the public reads through fastp at Q25 and MiXCR, keeping productive beta chains. Rows are combined by CDR3 protein, so each entry shows the most common genes and DNA. TCRdb's processing, not the authors' own work, is the source of the V and J calls. The sample includes about 370,000 distinct CDR3 sequences, with about a sixth observed a single time. Around 2.4% of the sample belongs to the ten largest clones.

The sequence links TRBV4-2 to TRBJ2-7, with 7 bases aligning to TRBD1. Sequencing input: peripheral blood. This clonotype originated in an adult woman with stable Graves' hyperthyroidism. CDR3 loop: CASSPQGEHTYEQYF. The bases are TGTGCCAGCAGCCCCCAGGGGGAGCACACCTACGAGCAGTACTTC.